Listed here is a single T cell receptor (beta chain). The CDR3 is made up of 16 amino acids. Germline assignment: CDR1 SNHLY and CDR2 FYNNEI. The V gene lost 2 bases and the J gene lost 6 bases, with 17 bases spanning the gap. This specimen belongs to a study of lymphopenia after photon versus proton radiotherapy. Clones were read by immunoSEQ multiplex PCR, and TCRdb kept only the in-frame ones, dropping some. The table lists about 50,000 clones, around 90% of them singletons. The chain uses TRBV2 and TRBJ1-5; D possibly corresponds to TRBD1 (5 bases). The clonotype originates from a middle-aged woman with cholangiocarcinoma. The material sequenced was peripheral blood, taken from a patient treated with photon-based radiotherapy. The CDR3 DNA follows: TGTGCCAGCAGTGAAATTCGGCCAGGGCGAGTTCAGCCCCAGCATTTT. It codes for CASSEIRPGRVQPQHF.